By its share, the clone carrying this T cell receptor beta chain is medium-sized. The sample comes from a study of neurological immune-mediated disorders. This CDR3 region has 13 residues. The germline gives CDR1 SGHKS, CDR2 YYEKEE (reference sequence). Between the trimmed V and J ends, which lost 5 bases and 2 bases, there was a span of 7 bases. One entry per CDR3 protein, called by TCRdb with MiXCR from the 5' RACE reads. This table holds about 66,000 distinct CDR3 sequences, roughly 4.5% found once. The source material was PBMCs. The genes are TRBV5-5 and TRBJ2-2; D is undetermined. The receptor's source is a man aged 25-45 years with multiple sclerosis. CDR3 amino acids: CASREINTGELFF. The CDR3 DNA is TGTGCCAGCAGGGAAATAAACACCGGGGAGCTGTTTTTT. The full variable domain, rest sourced from reference TRBV5-5 and TRBJ2-2, is DAGVTQSPTHLIKTRGQQVTLRCSPISGHKSVSWYQQVLGQGPQFIFQYYEKEERGRGNFPDRFSARQFPNYSSELNVNALLLGDSALYLCASREINTGELFFGEGSRLTVL.